Shown below are 9 T cell receptor beta chains from a single sample sequenced in a study of blood T cell repertoires in COVID-19 (TCRdb year 2020). Receptors were amplified or captured by the immunoSEQ multiplex PCR assay. TCRdb's version of the immuneACCESS table is confined to in-frame rearrangements and falls short of the full clone set. An unresolved V gene accounts for under half of the shortfall where checked; the remainder is of unknown origin. A total of some 300,000 clones appear in this sample, 70% to 90% of them only once. 4.1% of the sample lies in the top ten. The specimen sequenced was peripheral blood. The origin of the receptors is a woman aged 45-65 years with active or convalescent COVID-19.

The chain recombines TRBV19 with TRBJ1-2; perhaps TRBD1 as D (6 bases). Trimming stripped 8 bases from V and 8 bases from J, with 12 bases between. This CDR3 is built from 11 residues. Germline CDR1 and CDR2: LNHDA and SQIVND (reference sequence). CDR3 residues: CASRQVKGYTF. Here the CDR3 DNA reads TGTGCCAGTCGACAGGTCAAGGGCTACACCTTC. Filled out from reference TRBV19 and TRBJ1-2, the complete variable domain reads DGGITQSPKYLFRKEGQNVTLSCEQNLNHDAMYWYRQDPGQGLRLIYYSQIVNDFQKGDIAEGYSVSREKKESFPLTVTSAQKNPTAFYLCASRQVKGYTFGSGTRLTVV.

V gene TRBV15 combines with J gene TRBJ2-5; D perhaps matches TRBD2 (5 bases). The V gene's germline CDR1 is LNHNV and CDR2 YYDKDF (reference sequence). V shed 5 bases and J shed 4 bases, with 14 bases lying between them. The CDR3 has 14 residues. CDR3 nucleotides: TGTGCCACCAGCCGGGGTACTGTGATAGAGACCCAGTACTTC. Amino acid sequence: CATSRGTVIETQYF.

As for this clone: Germline is not matched at one junction end, which may reflect a read error. The V call is TRBV5-1, the J call TRBJ2-3; 9 bases match TRBD1. CDR1 SGHRS and CDR2 YFSETQ come from the germline V gene. The CDR3 sequence is 15 residues long. The CDR3: CASSLDPPGQGEGLF. Written as DNA, the CDR3 is TGCGCCAGCAGCTTGGACCCCCCGGGACAGGGAGAAGGGCTCTTT.

The chain joins TRBV28 to TRBJ1-6; D unresolved. Deletions cut 4 bases from V and 5 bases from J, with 12 bases between. In germline, CDR1 is MDHEN, CDR2 SYDVKM. The CDR3 runs to 15 residues. CDR3 amino acids: CASSYILADNSPLHF. The CDR3, as DNA: TGTGCCAGCAGTTATATTCTCGCGGATAATTCACCCCTCCACTTT.

The chain combines TRBV12-3 or TRBV12-4 with TRBJ1-1; D gene uncertain. The CDR3 spans 12 residues. Between the trimmed V and J ends, which lost 6 bases and 6 bases, there was a span of 11 bases. As DNA, the CDR3 is TGTGCCAGCAGCCTTTCGGGTGCTGAAGCTTTCTTT. Its translation is CASSLSGAEAFF.

This clone was recorded only once. The chain employs TRBV2 and TRBJ1-5; D possibly corresponds to TRBD1 (6 bases). Looked up from germline, CDR1 is SNHLY and CDR2 is FYNNEI. Trimming took 5 bases from V and 4 from J, leaving 15 bases between them. This CDR3 is built from 15 residues. CDR3 sequence: CASSLEGGANQPQHF. The CDR3 nucleotides read TGTGCCAGCAGTCTCGAGGGGGGGGCAAATCAGCCCCAGCATTTT.

The V gene is TRBV5-4, the J gene TRBJ2-2; weak D call: TRBD2 (7 bases). Germline lookup yields CDR1 SGHNT and CDR2 YYREEE (reference sequence). The CDR3 contains 15 residues. V lost 2 bases to trimming and J lost 6 bases, with 14 bases between them. CDR3 in DNA: TGTGCCAGCAGCTTTCCGCAGGGGAGGGCCGGGGAGCTGTTTTTT. Amino acids: CASSFPQGRAGELFF.

The chain has TRBV7-6 and TRBJ2-3, with unresolved D. This CDR3 has 12 residues. V shed 5 bases and J shed 7 bases, with 10 bases lying between them. Germline CDR1 is SGHVS and CDR2 is FNYEAQ. The CDR3 DNA follows: TGTGCCAGCAGCAATAATCGTTATACGCAGTATTTT. Residues: CASSNNRYTQYF. Drawing the rest from reference TRBV7-6 and TRBJ2-3, the complete variable domain is GAGVSQSPRYKVTKRGQDVALRCDPISGHVSLYWYRQALGQGPEFLTYFNYEAQQDKSGLPNDRFSAERPEGSISTLTIQRTEQRDSAMYRCASSNNRYTQYFGPGTRLTVL.

This clone appeared once. The chain links TRBV3-1 (or the pseudogene TRBV3-2) to TRBJ2-3; 8 bases are shared with TRBD2. Unmatched junction bases numbered 12, after V lost 4 bases and J lost 0 bases. CDR3 length: 18 amino acids. Germline V gives CDR1 LGHDT, CDR2 YNNKEL (reference sequence). The CDR3 sequence: CASSPGLENPSSTDTQYF. The DNA of the CDR3 is TGTGCCAGCAGCCCGGGACTAGAGAACCCTTCTAGCACAGATACGCAGTATTTT.